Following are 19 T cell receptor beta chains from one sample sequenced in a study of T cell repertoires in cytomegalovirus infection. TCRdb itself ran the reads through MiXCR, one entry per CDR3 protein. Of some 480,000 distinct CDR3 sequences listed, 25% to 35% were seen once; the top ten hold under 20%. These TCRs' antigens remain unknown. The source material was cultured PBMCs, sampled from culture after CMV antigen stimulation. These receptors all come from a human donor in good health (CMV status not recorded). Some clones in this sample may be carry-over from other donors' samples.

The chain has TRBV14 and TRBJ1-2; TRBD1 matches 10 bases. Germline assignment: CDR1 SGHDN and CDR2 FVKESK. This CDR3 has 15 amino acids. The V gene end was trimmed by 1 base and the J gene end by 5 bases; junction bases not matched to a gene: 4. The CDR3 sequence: CASSQGDRGGYGYTF. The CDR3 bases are TGTGCCAGCAGCCAAGGGGACAGGGGCGGATATGGCTACACCTTC.

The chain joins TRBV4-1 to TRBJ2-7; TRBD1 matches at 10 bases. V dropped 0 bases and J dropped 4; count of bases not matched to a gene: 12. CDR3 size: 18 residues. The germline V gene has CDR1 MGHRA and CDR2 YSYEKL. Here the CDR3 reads CASSQDVGVRQGAYEQYF. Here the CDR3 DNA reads TGCGCCAGCAGCCAAGACGTCGGGGTAAGACAGGGGGCTTACGAGCAGTACTTC.

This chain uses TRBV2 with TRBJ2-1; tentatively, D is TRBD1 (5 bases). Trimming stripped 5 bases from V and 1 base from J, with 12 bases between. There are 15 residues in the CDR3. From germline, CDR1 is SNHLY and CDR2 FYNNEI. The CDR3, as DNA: TGTGCCAGCAGTTACGGACATCTATCCTACAATGAGCAGTTCTTC. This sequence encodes CASSYGHLSYNEQFF.

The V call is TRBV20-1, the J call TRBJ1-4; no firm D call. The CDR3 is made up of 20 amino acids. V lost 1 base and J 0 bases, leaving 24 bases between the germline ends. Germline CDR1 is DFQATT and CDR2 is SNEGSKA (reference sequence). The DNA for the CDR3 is TGCAGTGCTAGAGGTTATAAAGACCTGCCGCTATCGTCAACTAATGAAAAACTGTTTTTT. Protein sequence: CSARGYKDLPLSSTNEKLFF.

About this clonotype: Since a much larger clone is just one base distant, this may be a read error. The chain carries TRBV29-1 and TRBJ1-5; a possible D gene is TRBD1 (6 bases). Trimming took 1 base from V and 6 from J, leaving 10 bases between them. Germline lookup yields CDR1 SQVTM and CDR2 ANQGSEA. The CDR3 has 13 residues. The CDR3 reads CSVEARGGQPQHF. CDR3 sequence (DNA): TGCAGCGTTGAAGCTAGGGGGGGTCAGCCCCAGCATTTT.

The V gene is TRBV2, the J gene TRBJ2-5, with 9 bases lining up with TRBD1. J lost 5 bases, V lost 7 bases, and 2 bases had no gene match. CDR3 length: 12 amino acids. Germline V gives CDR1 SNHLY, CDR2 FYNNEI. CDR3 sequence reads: CASIDRGETQYF. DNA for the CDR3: TGTGCCAGCATTGACAGGGGGGAGACCCAGTACTTC.

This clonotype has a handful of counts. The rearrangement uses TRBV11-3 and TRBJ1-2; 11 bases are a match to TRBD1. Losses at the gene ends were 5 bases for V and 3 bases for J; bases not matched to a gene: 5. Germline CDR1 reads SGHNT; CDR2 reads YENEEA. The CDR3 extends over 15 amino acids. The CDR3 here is CASSPGQGAYYGYTF. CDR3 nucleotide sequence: TGTGCCAGCAGCCCCGGACAGGGGGCCTACTATGGCTACACCTTC.

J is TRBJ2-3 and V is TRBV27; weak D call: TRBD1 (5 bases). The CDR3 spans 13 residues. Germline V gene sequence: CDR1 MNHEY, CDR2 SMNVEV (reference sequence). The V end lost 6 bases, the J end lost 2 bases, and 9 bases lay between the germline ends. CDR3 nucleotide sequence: TGTGCCAGCAGCCAGGGAAACACAGATACGCAGTATTTT. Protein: CASSQGNTDTQYF.

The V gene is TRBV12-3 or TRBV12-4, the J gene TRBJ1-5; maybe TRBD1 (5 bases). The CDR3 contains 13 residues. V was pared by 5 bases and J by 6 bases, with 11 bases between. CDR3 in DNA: TGTGCCAGCAGTCTGGGACGGGCTCAGCCCCAGCATTTT. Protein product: CASSLGRAQPQHF.

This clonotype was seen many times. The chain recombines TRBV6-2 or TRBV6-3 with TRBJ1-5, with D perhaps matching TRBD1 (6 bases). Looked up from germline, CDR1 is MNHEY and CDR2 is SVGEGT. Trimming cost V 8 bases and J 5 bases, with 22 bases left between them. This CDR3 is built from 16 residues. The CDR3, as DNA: TGTGCCAGCTCATGGCAGGGGCAGTTTAAAGATCAGCCCCAGCATTTT. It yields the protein CASSWQGQFKDQPQHF.

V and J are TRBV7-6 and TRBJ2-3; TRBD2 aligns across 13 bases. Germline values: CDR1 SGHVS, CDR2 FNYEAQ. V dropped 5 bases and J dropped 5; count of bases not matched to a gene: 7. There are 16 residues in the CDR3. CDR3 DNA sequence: TGTGCCAGCAGCGGAGGACTAGCGGGAGTCCAAGATACGCAGTATTTT. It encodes CASSGGLAGVQDTQYF.

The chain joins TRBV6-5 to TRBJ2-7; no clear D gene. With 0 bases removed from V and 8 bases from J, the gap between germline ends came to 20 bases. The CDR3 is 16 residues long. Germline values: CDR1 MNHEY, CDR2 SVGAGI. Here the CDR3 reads CASSYSGLSSKNKQYV. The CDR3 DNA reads TGTGCCAGCAGTTACTCCGGCTTGTCCTCCAAAAACAAGCAGTACGTC.

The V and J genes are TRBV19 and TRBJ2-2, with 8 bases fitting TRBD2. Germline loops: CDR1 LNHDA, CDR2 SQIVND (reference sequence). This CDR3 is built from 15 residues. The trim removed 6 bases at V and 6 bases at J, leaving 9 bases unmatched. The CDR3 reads CASRPGTRVAGELFF. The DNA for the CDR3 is TGTGCCAGTAGACCCGGGACTAGGGTCGCCGGGGAGCTGTTTTTT.

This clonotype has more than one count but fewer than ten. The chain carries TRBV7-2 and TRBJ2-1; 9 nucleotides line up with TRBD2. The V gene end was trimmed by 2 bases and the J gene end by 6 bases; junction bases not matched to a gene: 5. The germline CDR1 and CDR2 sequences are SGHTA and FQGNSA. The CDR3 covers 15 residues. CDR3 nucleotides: TGTGCCAGCAGCTTAAGTTCTAGCGGGGCCAATGAGCAGTTCTTC. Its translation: CASSLSSSGANEQFF.

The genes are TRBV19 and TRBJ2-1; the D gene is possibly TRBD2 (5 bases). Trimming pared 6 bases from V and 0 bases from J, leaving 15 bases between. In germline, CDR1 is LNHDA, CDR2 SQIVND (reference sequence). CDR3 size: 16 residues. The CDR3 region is CASRGSGARSYNEQFF. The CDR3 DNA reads TGTGCCAGTAGAGGCAGCGGAGCCCGCTCCTACAATGAGCAGTTCTTC.

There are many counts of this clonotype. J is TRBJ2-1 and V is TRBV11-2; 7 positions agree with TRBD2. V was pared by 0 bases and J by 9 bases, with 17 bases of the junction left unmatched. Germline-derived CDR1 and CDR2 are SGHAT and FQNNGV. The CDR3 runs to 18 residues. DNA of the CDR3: TGTGCCAGCAGCTTAGACCCGGTCGTCGGGGGAGGGAGGAGTGAGCAGTTCTTC. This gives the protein CASSLDPVVGGGRSEQFF.

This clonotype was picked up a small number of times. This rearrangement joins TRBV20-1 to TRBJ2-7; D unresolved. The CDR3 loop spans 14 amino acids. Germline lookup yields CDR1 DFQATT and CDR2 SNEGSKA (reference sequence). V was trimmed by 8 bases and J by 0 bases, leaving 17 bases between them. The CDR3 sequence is CSSTPKFYSYEQYF. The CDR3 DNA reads TGCAGTTCCACACCCAAGTTTTACTCCTACGAGCAGTACTTC.

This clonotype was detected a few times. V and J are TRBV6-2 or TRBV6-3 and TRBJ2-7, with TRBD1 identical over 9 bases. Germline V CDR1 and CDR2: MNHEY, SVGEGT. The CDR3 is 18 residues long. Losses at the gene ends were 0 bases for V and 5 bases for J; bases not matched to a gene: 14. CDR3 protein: CASSYSIGQGSFAHEQYF. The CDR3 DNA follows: TGTGCCAGCAGTTACTCGATCGGACAGGGGAGTTTCGCCCACGAGCAGTACTTC.

The CDR3 sequence: CASSLRGGSYSYNEQFF. CDR3 sequence (DNA): TGCGCCAGCAGCCTGCGTGGCGGGTCCTACTCCTACAATGAGCAGTTCTTC. The V and J genes are TRBV5-1 and TRBJ2-1, with D perhaps TRBD2 (5 bases). Germline V gene data show CDR1 as SGHRS and CDR2 as YFSETQ. The CDR3 length is 17 residues. The V end lost 4 bases, the J end lost 0 bases, and 17 bases lay between the germline ends. Using reference TRBV5-1 and TRBJ2-1 for the parts outside the CDR3, the full variable domain is KAGVTQTPRYLIKTRGQQVTLSCSPISGHRSVSWYQQTPGQGLQFLFEYFSETQRNKGNFPGRFSGRQFSNSRSEMNVSTLELGDSALYLCASSLRGGSYSYNEQFFGPGTRLTVL.